The 24 T cell receptor beta chains listed next were all sequenced from one sample in a study of blood T cell repertoires in COVID-19. Repertoires were generated with immunoSEQ multiplex PCR, while TCRdb's copy carries only in-frame clones and drops some. The sample yields 99,000 or so clones, about 80% seen once. The sequenced material came from peripheral blood. The origin of the receptors is a woman of 80 years or more with active or convalescent COVID-19.

This clone appeared a few times. This chain joins TRBV28 and TRBJ2-1, with D possibly TRBD2 on 6 matching bases. V lost 5 bases to trimming and J lost 2 bases, with 10 bases between them. This CDR3 region has 14 residues. Germline-derived CDR1 and CDR2 are MDHEN and SYDVKM. CDR3 nucleotides: TGTGCCAGCAGTAAGGCGGGACCCTACAATGAGCAGTTCTTC. This codes for CASSKAGPYNEQFF.

This chain uses TRBV11-2 with TRBJ2-7; tentative D call: TRBD1 (5 bases). CDR3 size: 12 residues. Per germline, CDR1 SGHAT and CDR2 FQNNGV. The V end was cut by 5 bases, the J end by 7 bases, with 12 bases between. The CDR3 DNA reads as TGTGCCAGCAGCCAGGGCGTGGGAGAGCAGTACTTC. Translating it yields CASSQGVGEQYF.

The CDR3 loop reads CASSHFTYEQYF. CDR3 sequence (DNA): TGCGCCAGCAGTCACTTTACCTACGAGCAGTACTTC. The rearrangement links TRBV23-1 to TRBJ2-7; no reliable D call. TRBV23-1 is classed as an ORF, of uncertain function. The CDR3 has 12 residues. Trimming left V 3 bases short and J 2 bases short, with 5 bases between.

The chain joins TRBV13 to TRBJ1-6; 8 bases agree with TRBD1. The V and J ends lost 3 bases and 9 bases, in that order; junction bases with no gene match: 7. The germline V gene has CDR1 PRHDT and CDR2 FYEKMQ (reference sequence). CDR3 length: 15 residues. CDR3 sequence: CASSLTGEGGSPLHF. CDR3 DNA: TGTGCCAGCAGCTTGACAGGGGAAGGTGGTTCACCCCTCCACTTT.

The chain combines TRBV6-5 with TRBJ1-1; TRBD1 is a possible D gene (6 bases). CDR1 is MNHEY and CDR2 is SVGAGI in the germline V gene. Between the trimmed V and J ends, which lost 6 bases and 0 bases, there was a span of 14 bases. CDR3 size: 15 residues. The chain's CDR3 is CASSRDTPMNTEAFF. Written as DNA, the CDR3 is TGTGCCAGCAGCAGGGACACACCAATGAACACTGAAGCTTTCTTT.

The chain joins TRBV30 to TRBJ1-2; tentative D call: TRBD1 (6 bases). Trimming left V 1 base short and J 6 bases short, with 6 bases between. Germline CDR1 and CDR2: GTSNPN and SVGIG (reference sequence). This CDR3 region has 11 residues. The chain's CDR3 is CAWSDRDGYTF. The CDR3 DNA is TGTGCCTGGAGTGACAGGGATGGCTACACCTTC.

The chain employs TRBV7-9 and TRBJ2-1; no reliable D call. CDR1 and CDR2 (germline): SEHNR, FQNEAQ (reference sequence). Trimming cost V 0 bases and J 6 bases, with 9 bases left between them. CDR3 length equals 14 residues. The CDR3 nucleotides are TGTGCCAGCAGCTTAGCGGGCTCGATCAATGAGCAGTTCTTC. As protein: CASSLAGSINEQFF.

The chain is built from TRBV5-6 and TRBJ1-6; D not resolved. CDR3 length: 15 amino acids. V was pared by 0 bases and J by 9 bases, with 13 bases between. Per germline, CDR1 SGHDT and CDR2 YYEEEE. The CDR3 DNA reads as TGTGCCAGCAGCTTGGGCCCCTACCTTAGTTCACCCCTCCACTTT. Its translation is CASSLGPYLSSPLHF.

This chain links TRBV19 with TRBJ2-3; TRBD1 matches at 7 bases. V lost 5 bases to trimming and J lost 1 base; unmatched junction nucleotides: 12. The CDR3 consists of 17 residues. Germline V lookup: CDR1 LNHDA, CDR2 SQIVND (reference sequence). The CDR3 coding sequence is TGTGCCAGTAGTGCCCGCTCGACAGGGATTCGCACAGATACGCAGTATTTT. Residues: CASSARSTGIRTDTQYF.

The V gene is TRBV24-1, the J gene TRBJ2-1; TRBD2 aligns across 9 bases. Germline V gene data show CDR1 as KGHDR and CDR2 as SFDVKD. The V gene end was trimmed by 1 base and the J gene end by 3 bases; junction bases not matched to a gene: 0. The CDR3 sequence is 15 residues long. In DNA form, the CDR3 reads TGTGCCACCAGTGATTTAGCGGGAGGCTACAATGAGCAGTTCTTC. Protein sequence: CATSDLAGGYNEQFF.

This chain joins TRBV6-1 and TRBJ2-7; possibly TRBD2 for D (6 bases). Trimming removed 4 bases from V and 0 bases from J, with 19 bases in between. The germline CDR1 and CDR2 sequences are MNHNS and SASEGT. The length of the CDR3 is 17 residues. CDR3: CASSATAGLLISYEQYF. The CDR3 coding sequence is TGTGCCAGCAGTGCGACCGCGGGACTTCTGATCTCCTACGAGCAGTACTTC.

This chain uses TRBV7-2 with TRBJ1-1; perhaps TRBD1 as D (6 bases). The V and J ends lost 4 bases and 4 bases respectively, with 13 bases between them. This CDR3 comprises 14 residues. The germline V gene has CDR1 SGHTA and CDR2 FQGNSA. The CDR3 is CASSSRGLGTEAFF. In DNA, the CDR3 is TGTGCCAGCAGCTCCAGGGGTCTGGGCACTGAAGCTTTCTTT.

The rearrangement uses TRBV7-8 and TRBJ1-5; D uncertain. CDR3 length equals 12 residues. V was cut by 5 bases and J by 4 bases, with 6 bases left in between. Germline V gene lookup returns CDR1 SGHVS and CDR2 FQNEAQ. The CDR3 coding sequence is TGTGCCAGCAGCCACAAGAATCAGCCCCAGCATTTT. The encoded protein is CASSHKNQPQHF.

The chain is built from TRBV5-1 and TRBJ2-5; TRBD1 might be the D (5 bases). V lost 0 bases and J 2 bases, leaving 11 bases between the germline ends. Germline V CDR1 and CDR2: SGHRS, YFSETQ. The CDR3 runs 15 residues. CDR3 residues: CASSLDWGFQETQYF. In DNA, the CDR3 is TGCGCCAGCAGCTTGGACTGGGGCTTTCAAGAGACCCAGTACTTC.

The chain joins TRBV30 to TRBJ1-6; D is undetermined. The CDR3 has 15 residues. Looked up from germline, CDR1 is GTSNPN and CDR2 is SVGIG (reference sequence). V gave up 4 bases and J gave up 7 bases, with 17 bases separating them. DNA for the CDR3: TGTGCCTGGAATATTAAGCGGGTGCGAAATTCACCCCTCCACTTT. Translated: CAWNIKRVRNSPLHF.

The CDR3 is CASSELAARNTYNEQFF. The CDR3 nucleotides are TGTGCCAGCAGCGAACTAGCGGCGAGAAACACCTACAATGAGCAGTTCTTC. This chain connects TRBV6-4 to TRBJ2-1; 8 bases map to TRBD2. Trimming at V came to 6 bases and at J to 2 bases, leaving 12 bases not matched to a gene. This CDR3 is built from 17 residues. Per germline, CDR1 MRHNA and CDR2 SNTAGT.

This clone has just one count. The CDR3 region has the DNA TGTGCCAGCAGCTTGCAGGGGGAAAATTCACCCCTCCACTTT. Its translation is CASSLQGENSPLHF. This chain uses TRBV5-4 with TRBJ1-6; 7 bases agree with TRBD1. The CDR3 contains 14 residues. V was clipped by 1 base and J by 7 bases; unmatched bases: 2. Germline V gene data show CDR1 as SGHNT and CDR2 as YYREEE (reference sequence).

Note on this clone: Sequence at one end of the junction differs from germline and may be a read error. The rearrangement links TRBV7-3 to TRBJ1-1; D remains unclear. The CDR3 length is 13 residues. Looked up from germline, CDR1 is SGHTA and CDR2 is FQGTGA. CDR3 in DNA: TGTGCCAGCAGTTTAAGGAGGGACACTGAAGCTTTCTTT. Residues: CASSLRRDTEAFF.

The genes are TRBV5-1 and TRBJ2-7, with 10 nucleotides matching TRBD1. The V gene's germline CDR1 is SGHRS and CDR2 YFSETQ. The CDR3 extends over 13 amino acids. V lost 4 bases and J lost 5; bases outside the gene matches: 3. CDR3 protein: CASSQDRGDEQYF. The CDR3 DNA follows: TGCGCCAGCAGCCAGGACAGGGGGGACGAGCAGTACTTC.

The chain combines TRBV30 with TRBJ1-5; tentative D call: TRBD1 (6 bases). Germline CDR1 reads GTSNPN; CDR2 reads SVGIG (reference sequence). This CDR3 region has 13 residues. V shed 1 base and J shed 5 bases, with 9 bases lying between them. The CDR3 loop is CAWSDRVDQPQHF. DNA of the CDR3: TGTGCCTGGAGTGACAGGGTTGATCAGCCCCAGCATTTT.

The CDR3 sequence: CASSYNTGYTLHF. The CDR3 region has the DNA TGTGCCAGCAGTTACAACACAGGGTACACCCTCCACTTT. This chain connects TRBV6-5 to TRBJ1-6; a weak D match, TRBD1 (6 bases). With 2 bases removed from V and 14 bases from J, the gap between germline ends came to 13 bases. Germline V gives CDR1 MNHEY, CDR2 SVGAGI. The CDR3 runs 13 residues.

This clone occurred many times. V usage is TRBV27 and J usage is TRBJ1-1, with 8 bases that match TRBD1. Germline V CDR1 and CDR2: MNHEY, SMNVEV (reference sequence). The CDR3 runs to 15 residues. Trimming cost V 5 bases and J 1 base; bases outside gene matches: 6. The CDR3: CASSPWDRWNTEAFF. DNA of the CDR3: TGTGCCAGCAGTCCCTGGGACAGGTGGAACACTGAAGCTTTCTTT.

The J gene is TRBJ1-1, the V gene TRBV28; 10 nucleotides line up with TRBD1. V dropped 5 bases and J dropped 11; count of bases not matched to a gene: 11. The CDR3 covers 14 residues. The germline V gene encodes CDR1 MDHEN and CDR2 SYDVKM. The CDR3 DNA reads TGTGCCAGCAGTACGACAGGGGGCTTTGATTTGGCTTTCTTT. Translating gives CASSTTGGFDLAFF.

In its sample, this clone was seen once. The rearrangement joins TRBV27 to TRBJ2-7; 7 bases are a match to TRBD2. CDR3 length: 15 amino acids. From germline, CDR1 is MNHEY and CDR2 SMNVEV (reference sequence). J was trimmed by 3 bases and V by 5 bases; bases with no gene match: 10. Written as DNA, the CDR3 is TGTGCCAGCAGTACGCCATCCGGGACTAACTACGAGCAGTACTTC. This sequence encodes CASSTPSGTNYEQYF.